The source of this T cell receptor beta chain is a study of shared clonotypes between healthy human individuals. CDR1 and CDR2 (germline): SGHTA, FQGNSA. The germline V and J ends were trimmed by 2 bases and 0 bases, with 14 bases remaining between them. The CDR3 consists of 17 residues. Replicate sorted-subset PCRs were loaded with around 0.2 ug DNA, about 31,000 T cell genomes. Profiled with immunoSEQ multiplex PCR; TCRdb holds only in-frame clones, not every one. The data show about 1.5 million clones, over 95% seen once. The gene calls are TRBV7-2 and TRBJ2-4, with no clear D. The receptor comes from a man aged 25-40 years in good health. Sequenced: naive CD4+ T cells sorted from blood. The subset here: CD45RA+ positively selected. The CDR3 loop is CASSLRTAVLAKNIQYF. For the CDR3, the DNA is TGTGCCAGCAGCTTAAGGACCGCGGTACTAGCCAAAAACATTCAGTACTTC.